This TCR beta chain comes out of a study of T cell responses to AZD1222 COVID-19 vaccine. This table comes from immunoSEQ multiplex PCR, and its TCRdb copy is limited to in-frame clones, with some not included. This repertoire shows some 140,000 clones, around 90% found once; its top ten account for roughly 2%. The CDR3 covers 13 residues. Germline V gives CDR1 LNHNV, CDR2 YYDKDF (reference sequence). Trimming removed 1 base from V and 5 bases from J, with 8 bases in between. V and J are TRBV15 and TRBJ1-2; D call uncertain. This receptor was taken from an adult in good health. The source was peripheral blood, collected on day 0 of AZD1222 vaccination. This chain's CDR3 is CATSRAEGYGYTF. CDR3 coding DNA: TGTGCCACCAGCAGAGCGGAGGGATATGGCTACACCTTC.